This T cell receptor beta chain was captured in a study of T cells in Graves' hyperthyroidism and ophthalmopathy. Amplified TCR beta CDR3 regions came from RNA transcripts. HTBI primers were used for first-round RT-PCR of the TCR CDR3. MiXCR was run by TCRdb on the multiplex PCR reads, yielding one entry per CDR3 protein. The table lists hundreds of thousands of distinct CDR3 sequences, approximately 23% of them singletons. The CDR3 is 12 amino acids. Germline CDR1 and CDR2: LGHNT and FRNRAP. This clonotype was recorded at least ten times. With a much larger clone just one base away, this may be a read error.

Input material: blood. The TCR comes from a woman aged 40-49 years with Graves' ophthalmopathy. This chain links TRBV12-5 with TRBJ1-1; D ambiguous. CDR3 sequence: CAGGSANTEAFF. The CDR3 bases are TGTGCTGGTGGTTCCGCGAACACTGAAGCTTTCTTT.